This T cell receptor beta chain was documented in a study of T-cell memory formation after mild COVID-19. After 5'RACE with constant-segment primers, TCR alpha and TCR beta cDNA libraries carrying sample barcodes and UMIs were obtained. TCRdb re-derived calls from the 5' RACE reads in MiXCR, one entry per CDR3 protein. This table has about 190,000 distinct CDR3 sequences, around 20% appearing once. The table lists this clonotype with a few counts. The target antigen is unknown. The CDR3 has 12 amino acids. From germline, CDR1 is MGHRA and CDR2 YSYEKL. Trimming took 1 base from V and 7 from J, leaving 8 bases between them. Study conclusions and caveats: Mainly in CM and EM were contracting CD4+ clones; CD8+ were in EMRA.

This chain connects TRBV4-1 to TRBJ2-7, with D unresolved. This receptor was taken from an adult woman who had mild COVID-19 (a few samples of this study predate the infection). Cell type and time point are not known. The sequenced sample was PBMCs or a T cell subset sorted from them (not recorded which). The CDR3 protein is CASSQVFGEQYF. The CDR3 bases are TGCGCCAGCAGCCAAGTTTTCGGGGAGCAGTACTTC.